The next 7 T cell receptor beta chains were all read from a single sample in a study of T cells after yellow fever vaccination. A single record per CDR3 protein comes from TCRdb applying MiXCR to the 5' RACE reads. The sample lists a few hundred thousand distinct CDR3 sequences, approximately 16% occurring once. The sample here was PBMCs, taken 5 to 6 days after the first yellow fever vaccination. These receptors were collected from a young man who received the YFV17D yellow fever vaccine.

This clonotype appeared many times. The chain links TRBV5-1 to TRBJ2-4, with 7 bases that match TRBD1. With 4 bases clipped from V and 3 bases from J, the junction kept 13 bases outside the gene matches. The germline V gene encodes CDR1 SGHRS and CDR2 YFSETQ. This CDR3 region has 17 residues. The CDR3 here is CASSPTGDRLVKNIQYF. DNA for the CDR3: TGCGCCAGCAGCCCTACAGGGGACCGCCTGGTCAAAAACATTCAGTACTTC. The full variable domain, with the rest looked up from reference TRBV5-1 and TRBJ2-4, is KAGVTQTPRYLIKTRGQQVTLSCSPISGHRSVSWYQQTPGQGLQFLFEYFSETQRNKGNFPGRFSGRQFSNSRSEMNVSTLELGDSALYLCASSPTGDRLVKNIQYFGAGTRLSVL.

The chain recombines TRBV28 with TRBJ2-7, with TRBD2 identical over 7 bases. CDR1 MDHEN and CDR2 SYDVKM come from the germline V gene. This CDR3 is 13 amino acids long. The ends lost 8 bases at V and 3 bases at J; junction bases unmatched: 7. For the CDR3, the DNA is TGTGCCAGCTCCCCCGGGGGGTTCTACGAGCAGTACGTC. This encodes CASSPGGFYEQYV.

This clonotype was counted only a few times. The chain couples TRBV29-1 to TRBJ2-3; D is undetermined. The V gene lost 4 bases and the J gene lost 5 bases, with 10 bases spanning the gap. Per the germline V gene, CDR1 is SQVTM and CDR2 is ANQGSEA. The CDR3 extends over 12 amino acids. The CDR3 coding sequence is TGCAGCGTTGGAGTCCGGCGAGATACGCAGTATTTT. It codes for CSVGVRRDTQYF.

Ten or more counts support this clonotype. The CDR3 bases are TGCAGTGCGCCGGGACAGGCGAACACTGAAGCTTTCTTT. It yields the protein CSAPGQANTEAFF. The rearrangement joins TRBV20-1 to TRBJ1-1, with 8 bases identical to TRBD1. This CDR3 comprises 13 residues. Germline CDR1 is DFQATT and CDR2 is SNEGSKA (reference sequence). J lost 1 base, V lost 6 bases, and 4 bases had no gene match.

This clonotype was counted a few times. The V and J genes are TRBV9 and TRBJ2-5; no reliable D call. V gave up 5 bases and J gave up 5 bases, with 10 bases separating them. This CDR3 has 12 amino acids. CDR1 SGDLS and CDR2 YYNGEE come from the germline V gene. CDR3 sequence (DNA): TGTGCCAGCAGTGGCCTCGGGGAGACCCAGTACTTC. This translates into CASSGLGETQYF. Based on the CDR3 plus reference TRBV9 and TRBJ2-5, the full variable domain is DSGVTQTPKHLITATGQRVTLRCSPRSGDLSVYWYQQSLDQGLQFLIQYYNGEERAKGNILERFSAQQFPDLHSELNLSSLELGDSALYFCASSGLGETQYFGPGTRLLVL.

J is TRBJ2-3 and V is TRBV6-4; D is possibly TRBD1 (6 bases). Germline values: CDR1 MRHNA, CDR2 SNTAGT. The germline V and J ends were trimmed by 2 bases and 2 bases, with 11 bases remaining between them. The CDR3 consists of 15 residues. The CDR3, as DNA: TGTGCCAGCAGTGACGAGGGACAAGACACAGATACGCAGTATTTT. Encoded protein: CASSDEGQDTDTQYF.

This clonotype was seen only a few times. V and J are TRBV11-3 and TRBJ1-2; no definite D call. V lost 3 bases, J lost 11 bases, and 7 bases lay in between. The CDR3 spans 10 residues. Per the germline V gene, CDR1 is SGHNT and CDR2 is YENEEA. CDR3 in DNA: TGTGCCAGCAGCTTGAGAAGTTACACCTTC. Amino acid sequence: CASSLRSYTF.